The rows below give T cell receptor beta chains drawn from one sample of a study of vaccination effects on CD4 cells after COVID-19. For these receptors, no antigen is known. Libraries were prepared by immunoSEQ multiplex PCR; TCRdb keeps only in-frame clonotypes and omits some of them. Of over 20,000 clones in the sample, roughly 69% were seen once. Sequencing used CD4+ T cells from PBMCs cultured with a peptide pool, obtained before COVID-19 vaccination. These receptors came from a human donor who had a prior SARS-CoV-2 infection. The conserved cysteine and the conserved F or W are not part of the CDR3 here. D genes are given only for firm matches. Expanded clones are given a class, and other clones once, few, many or no size at all.

d_call | j_call | clone_size | v_call | cdr3_aa
. | TRBJ2-1 | . | TRBV20-1 | STRPHNEQF
TRBD1 | TRBJ2-1 | . | TRBV9 | ASSPRQGNNEQF
TRBD2 | TRBJ2-7 | . | TRBV4-1 | ASSQGLAALGEQY
TRBD2 | TRBJ2-5 | . | TRBV7-2 | ASSIKAGGDITQY
TRBD1 | TRBJ2-1 | . | TRBV7-3 | ASSPGTGNIEQF
. | TRBJ2-1 | . | TRBV6-2/TRBV6-3 | ASSYVVGSSYNEQF
TRBD2 | TRBJ2-1 | . | TRBV2 | ASRGLAGGGFYNEQF
. | TRBJ1-1 | . | TRBV7-3 | ASSVPLVTDLEAF
. | TRBJ1-3 | . | TRBV9 | ASSVEWTVGNTIY
. | TRBJ2-6 | . | TRBV2 | ASIRDGISGANVLT
TRBD1 | TRBJ1-3 | . | TRBV15 | ATSRGTGEAGNTIY
. | TRBJ2-7 | . | TRBV25-1 | ASSPGPGTSLGEQY
. | TRBJ2-1 | . | TRBV7-9 | ASSYYNEQF
. | TRBJ2-7 | once | TRBV19 | ATKLRQDSYEQY
. | TRBJ1-1 | . | TRBV15 | ATSRGDSYTEAF
. | TRBJ1-4 | few | TRBV7-9 | ASSLEAAFGKLF
. | TRBJ2-2 | once | TRBV27 | ASSFRTGSLTTGELF
. | TRBJ2-1 | . | TRBV27 | ASSLTLQVEQF
TRBD2 | TRBJ2-1 | . | TRBV5-1 | ASTRGRDYNEQF
. | TRBJ2-3 | few | TRBV9 | ASSVAVNLGSDTQY
TRBD2 | TRBJ2-1 | . | TRBV6-4 | ASSRREGDEQF
TRBD2 | TRBJ2-5 | . | TRBV2 | ASSTGRWTQY
TRBD2 | TRBJ2-7 | . | TRBV6-5 | ASSSRTSGVYEQY
. | TRBJ2-5 | . | TRBV5-1 | ASKVSGEETQY
. | TRBJ2-6 | . | TRBV19 | ASSISGIGANVLT
TRBD2 | TRBJ2-5 | once | TRBV5-1 | ASSPTKGLAGTQGRETQY
TRBD2 | TRBJ2-5 | . | TRBV5-5 | ASSLALAGGETQY
TRBD1 | TRBJ2-7 | . | TRBV16 | ASSQYRQGQTYEQY
TRBD1 | TRBJ2-5 | once | TRBV5-1 | ASSLGGTGGRETQY
. | TRBJ1-1 | . | TRBV7-3 | ASSLSGGTEAF
. | TRBJ1-2 | . | TRBV25-1 | ASSEQGNGYT
. | TRBJ2-5 | . | TRBV2 | ASSLVLRETQY
. | TRBJ1-2 | . | TRBV27 | ASSLSRGSYGYT
TRBD1 | TRBJ2-3 | . | TRBV15 | ATSRGTGTGFPDTQY
. | TRBJ2-3 | few | TRBV9 | ASSHRGGRTDTQY
TRBD1 | TRBJ2-5 | . | TRBV6-5 | ASSYGRGQRETQY
TRBD1 | TRBJ1-4 | . | TRBV18 | ASSPPGDSEKLF
. | TRBJ1-4 | . | TRBV30 | AWSVGGASEKLF
. | TRBJ2-7 | . | TRBV9 | ASSPTGTLYSHEQY
. | TRBJ2-5 | once | TRBV12-5 | ASGLALGVWQETQY
TRBD2 | TRBJ2-7 | . | TRBV6-5 | ASKIAGTYEQY